This T cell receptor (beta chain) comes out of a study of cytomegalovirus exposure and HLA in healthy donors. J gave up 2 bases and V 6 bases, and 3 bases lay outside the gene matches. CDR1 is SNHLY and CDR2 is FYNNEI in the germline V gene. The CDR3 sequence is 14 residues long. Some clones are missing from TCRdb's copy, which holds only in-frame ones; the method was immunoSEQ multiplex PCR. This sample has around 120,000 clones; more than 75% occur once, and the top ten carry 4% to 6%. Overall study findings and caveats: Associated with cytomegalovirus, according to the listing, were around 160 TCR beta chains.

Note on this clone: The antigen is unknown.

The receptor was derived from a man aged 18 to 30 in good health and CMV-seronegative. The V and J genes are TRBV2 and TRBJ2-1; 8 nucleotides line up with TRBD1. Sequenced: PBMCs. The CDR3 nucleotides read TGTGCCAGCAGGGGGACAGGAACCTACAATGAGCAGTTCTTC. Residues: CASRGTGTYNEQFF.